A selection of T cell receptor beta chains follows, all from one sample in a study of blood T cell repertoires in COVID-19. Profiling relied on immunoSEQ multiplex PCR, and the TCRdb table lists in-frame clones only, not all of them. This sample has 150,000 to 200,000 clones, with less than 95% found just once. The specimen sequenced was peripheral blood. The receptors shown here come from a man under 40 with COVID-19, enrolled during active disease. The CDR3 runs from the conserved cysteine through the conserved F or W. A D gene is named only where the DNA matches it firmly. Not all rows give a size; the values are once, few, many and, for expanded clones, a class.

J gene	clone size	V gene	CDR3 length	D gene	CDR3 DNA	CDR3 protein
TRBJ1-2	-	TRBV5-5	15	-	TGTGCCAGCAGCTTGGATCGCGGATTTAACTATGGCTACACCTTC	CASSLDRGFNYGYTF
TRBJ2-2	-	TRBV3-1/TRBV3-2	14	-	TGTGCCAGCAGCCAAGACAGGGGATGGCGGGAGCTGTTTTTT	CASSQDRGWRELFF
TRBJ1-5	-	TRBV28	15	-	TGTGCCAGCAGCTTACCACGACAGCTCAATCAGCCCCAGCATTTT	CASSLPRQLNQPQHF
TRBJ2-7	-	TRBV10-1	14	TRBD1	TGCGCCAGCAGTGGATGGGACAGGGGGTACGAGCAGTACTTC	CASSGWDRGYEQYF
TRBJ2-3	-	TRBV18	17	TRBD1	TGTGCCAGCTCACCAAAGGCCGGGACAGGGGTGCCAGATACGCAGTATTTT	CASSPKAGTGVPDTQYF
TRBJ2-3	-	TRBV4-1	15	TRBD2	TGCGCCAGCAGCCCCCAGCGGGGGGGCACCGATACGCAGTATTTT	CASSPQRGGTDTQYF
TRBJ2-1	-	TRBV5-5	16	-	TGTGCCAGCAGCTCCGGACGGGGTACCCTTTTGAGTGAGCAGTTCTTC	CASSSGRGTLLSEQFF
TRBJ2-1	few	TRBV5-4	16	TRBD2	TGTGCCAGCAGCCCCCGACTAGCGGGGGGGCATAATGAGCAGTTCTTC	CASSPRLAGGHNEQFF
TRBJ2-2	-	TRBV7-6	17	TRBD2	TGTGCCAGCAGCTTAAGTCGGCGGGGGGGCTTCACCGGGGAGCTGTTTTTT	CASSLSRRGGFTGELFF
TRBJ1-1	-	TRBV6-4	13	TRBD1	TGTGCCAGCAGAGCGGACAGGTCGTCTGAAGCTTTCTTT	CASRADRSSEAFF
TRBJ2-7	-	TRBV15	14	TRBD1	TGTGCCACCAGCGGGGGACAGGGAAGGTACGAGCAGTACTTC	CATSGGQGRYEQYF
TRBJ1-1	-	TRBV7-9	16	TRBD1	TGTGCCAGCAGCGCTATCCCGGGACAGGAAAACACTGAAGCTTTCTTT	CASSAIPGQENTEAFF
TRBJ1-4	-	TRBV7-6	17	-	TGTGCCAGCAGCTTAGGGACCGGGGGGGAAGCTAATGAAAAACTGTTTTTT	CASSLGTGGEANEKLFF
TRBJ2-7	-	TRBV7-9	14	TRBD1	TGTGCCAGCAGCCGAAAAGGGACAGACTACGAGCAGTACTTC	CASSRKGTDYEQYF
TRBJ2-1	once	TRBV4-1	21	TRBD2	TGCGCCAGCAGCCAAGAACGGACTAGCGGGACGCTTCGTCGTTCCTACAATGAGCAGTTCTTC	CASSQERTSGTLRRSYNEQFF
TRBJ2-5	-	TRBV18	12	-	TGTGCCAGCTCACCTTCGGAAGAGACCCAGTACTTC	CASSPSEETQYF
TRBJ2-5	-	TRBV3-1/TRBV3-2	13	TRBD1	TGTGCCAGCAGCCACGGGACAGAAGAGACCCAGTACTTC	CASSHGTEETQYF
TRBJ2-1	-	TRBV30	12	-	TGTGCCTGGAGTGTACGCGGTTGGGAGCAGTTCTTC	CAWSVRGWEQFF
TRBJ2-4	once	TRBV27	13	-	TGTGCCAGCAGTTTAAAGCCGGAGTATATTCAGTACTTC	CASSLKPEYIQYF
TRBJ2-7	-	TRBV4-1	13	-	TGCGCCAGCAGCCAATTGCTAACCTACGAGCAGTACTTC	CASSQLLTYEQYF
TRBJ2-3	-	TRBV29-1	13	-	TGCAGCGTTGAGGGCAGTAGCACAGATACGCAGTATTTT	CSVEGSSTDTQYF
TRBJ2-3	-	TRBV6-5	16	TRBD2	TGTGCCAGCAGTTACTCGGCGAGCGGGGGGCCAGATACGCAGTATTTT	CASSYSASGGPDTQYF
TRBJ1-5	-	TRBV4-1	13	-	TGCGCCAGCAGCCAAGGAGGGCGTCAGCCCCAGCATTTT	CASSQGGRQPQHF
TRBJ1-2	-	TRBV4-1	12	-	TGCGCCAGCCGCGGTCCTAACTATGGCTACACCTTC	CASRGPNYGYTF